A single sample is the source of the 9 T cell receptor beta chains below, sequenced in a study of blood T cell repertoires in COVID-19. Sequencing was performed with immunoSEQ multiplex PCR; in TCRdb, only in-frame clones are kept and a portion is missing. Seen here are roughly 200,000 clones, 80% to 90% observed once, and the top ten hold approximately 2.1%. Sample: PBMCs or T cells enriched from blood (not recorded which). These receptor sequences come from a middle-aged woman with acute COVID-19.

The V gene is TRBV7-9, the J gene TRBJ1-4; unclear D gene. CDR1 is SEHNR and CDR2 is FQNEAQ in the germline V gene (reference sequence). The CDR3 is 15 residues long. Trimming cost V 5 bases and J 7 bases, with 17 bases left between them. For the CDR3, the DNA is TGTGCCAGCAGCGCCAGGAACAGTCTGGGTGAAAAACTGTTTTTT. This encodes CASSARNSLGEKLFF.

This clone occurred a few times. The chain is built from TRBV19 and TRBJ2-7, with 7 bases matching TRBD1. The CDR3 extends over 13 amino acids. CDR1 and CDR2 (germline): LNHDA, SQIVND (reference sequence). The V and J ends lost 5 bases and 5 bases, in that order; junction bases with no gene match: 6. CDR3 amino acids: CASSRTGDHEQYF. The CDR3, as DNA: TGTGCCAGTAGTCGAACAGGGGACCACGAGCAGTACTTC.

The chain is built from TRBV7-9 and TRBJ2-2; 9 bases map to TRBD1. The germline CDR1 and CDR2 sequences are SEHNR and FQNEAQ (reference sequence). Losses at the gene ends were 4 bases for V and 6 bases for J; bases not matched to a gene: 3. The CDR3 runs 14 residues. The CDR3 spells CASSSTGGPGELFF. For the CDR3, the DNA is TGTGCCAGCAGCTCCACAGGGGGCCCCGGGGAGCTGTTTTTT.

J is TRBJ2-1 and V is TRBV5-5, with 8 bases lining up with TRBD1. The V segment lost 0 bases and the J segment 5 bases; nucleotides outside the gene matches: 7. Germline CDR1 is SGHKS and CDR2 is YYEKEE (reference sequence). The CDR3 extends over 16 amino acids. CDR3 sequence (DNA): TGTGCCAGCAGCTTGGCCCCCGGGACAGGAGACAATGAGCAGTTCTTC. Its protein is CASSLAPGTGDNEQFF.

The chain links TRBV2 to TRBJ1-4, with TRBD1 identical over 9 bases. With 6 bases clipped from V and 3 bases from J, the junction kept 8 bases outside the gene matches. The CDR3 is 16 residues long. Germline V gene lookup returns CDR1 SNHLY and CDR2 FYNNEI. The CDR3 spells CASRMGQGRANEKLFF. For the CDR3, the DNA is TGTGCCAGCAGGATGGGACAGGGTCGAGCTAATGAAAAACTGTTTTTT.

This chain joins TRBV5-1 and TRBJ2-3, with a tentative D call TRBD2 (6 bases). Germline V gene sequence: CDR1 SGHRS, CDR2 YFSETQ. V was shortened by 1 base and J by 9 bases, with 9 bases between the two germline ends. The CDR3 sequence is 12 residues long. The chain's CDR3 is CASSLKEGTQYF. The CDR3 region has the DNA TGCGCCAGCAGCTTGAAGGAGGGCACGCAGTATTTT. Full variable domain (rest looked up from reference TRBV5-1 and TRBJ2-3): KAGVTQTPRYLIKTRGQQVTLSCSPISGHRSVSWYQQTPGQGLQFLFEYFSETQRNKGNFPGRFSGRQFSNSRSEMNVSTLELGDSALYLCASSLKEGTQYFGPGTRLTVL.

The gene calls are TRBV18 and TRBJ1-2, with TRBD1 matching 10 bases. The CDR3 sequence is 14 residues long. With 3 bases clipped from V and 8 bases from J, the junction kept 6 bases outside the gene matches. Germline V lookup: CDR1 KGHSH, CDR2 LQKENI. The CDR3 loop is CASSPNDRGQGYTF. For the CDR3, the DNA is TGTGCCAGCTCACCGAACGACAGGGGGCAAGGCTACACCTTC.

The chain couples TRBV19 to TRBJ1-2; 7 nucleotides match TRBD1. The CDR3 consists of 14 residues. Germline CDR1 and CDR2: LNHDA and SQIVND (reference sequence). Here the CDR3 reads CGLRGQTQGYGYTF. As DNA, the CDR3 is TGTGGGCTGCGGGGACAGACCCAGGGCTATGGCTACACCTTC.

CDR3 nucleotides: TGTGCCAGCAGGGGCGGGACTCTGAAGGGTGGCTACACCTTC. Protein product: CASRGGTLKGGYTF. J is TRBJ1-2 and V is TRBV28; tentative D call: TRBD1 (5 bases). CDR1 is MDHEN, CDR2 SYDVKM, per germline. This CDR3 has 14 amino acids. The ends were cut back, 6 bases at V and 7 bases at J, with 18 bases in the middle.